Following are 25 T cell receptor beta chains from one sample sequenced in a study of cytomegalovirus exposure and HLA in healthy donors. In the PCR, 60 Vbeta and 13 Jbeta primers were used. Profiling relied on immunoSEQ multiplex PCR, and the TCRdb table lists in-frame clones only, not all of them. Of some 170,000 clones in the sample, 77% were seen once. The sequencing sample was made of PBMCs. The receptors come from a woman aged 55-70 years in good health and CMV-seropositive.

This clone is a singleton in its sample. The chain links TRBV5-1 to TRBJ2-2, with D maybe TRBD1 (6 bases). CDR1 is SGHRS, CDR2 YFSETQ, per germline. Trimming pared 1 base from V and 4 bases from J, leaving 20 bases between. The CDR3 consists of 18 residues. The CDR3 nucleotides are TGCGCCAGCAGCTTGAGGGGGAGTGGGCGTCAGGGCACCGGGGAGCTGTTTTTT. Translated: CASSLRGSGRQGTGELFF.

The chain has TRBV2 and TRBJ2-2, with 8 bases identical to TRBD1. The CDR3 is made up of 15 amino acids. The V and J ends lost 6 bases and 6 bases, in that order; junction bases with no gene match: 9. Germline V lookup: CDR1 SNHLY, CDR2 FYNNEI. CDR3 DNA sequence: TGTGCCAGCAGGGGGACAGGAGACGCGTCCGGGGAGCTGTTTTTT. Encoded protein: CASRGTGDASGELFF. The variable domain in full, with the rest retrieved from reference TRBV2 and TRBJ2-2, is EPEVTQTPSHQVTQMGQEVILRCVPISNHLYFYWYRQILGQKVEFLVSFYNNEISEKSEIFDDQFSVERPDGSNFTLKIRSTKLEDSAMYFCASRGTGDASGELFFGEGSRLTVL.

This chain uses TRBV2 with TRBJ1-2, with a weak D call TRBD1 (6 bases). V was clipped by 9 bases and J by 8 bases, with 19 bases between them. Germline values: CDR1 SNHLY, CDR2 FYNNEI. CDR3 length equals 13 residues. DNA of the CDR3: TGTGCCAGTTCCGGACAGCCGCGGGCGGGCTACACCTTC. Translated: CASSGQPRAGYTF. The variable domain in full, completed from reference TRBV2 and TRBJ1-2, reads EPEVTQTPSHQVTQMGQEVILRCVPISNHLYFYWYRQILGQKVEFLVSFYNNEISEKSEIFDDQFSVERPDGSNFTLKIRSTKLEDSAMYFCASSGQPRAGYTFGSGTRLTVV.

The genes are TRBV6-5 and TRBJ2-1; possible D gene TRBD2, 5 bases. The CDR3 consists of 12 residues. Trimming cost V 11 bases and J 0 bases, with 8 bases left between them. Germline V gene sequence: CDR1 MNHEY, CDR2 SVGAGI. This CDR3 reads CAATSSYNEQFF. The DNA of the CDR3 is TGTGCCGCCACTAGCTCCTACAATGAGCAGTTCTTC.

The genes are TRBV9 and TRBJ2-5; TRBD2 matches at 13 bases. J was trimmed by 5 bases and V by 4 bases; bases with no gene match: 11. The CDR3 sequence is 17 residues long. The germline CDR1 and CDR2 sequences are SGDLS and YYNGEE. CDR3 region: CASSTGLAGALGETQYF. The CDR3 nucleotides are TGTGCCAGCAGCACCGGACTAGCGGGGGCCCTAGGGGAGACCCAGTACTTC.

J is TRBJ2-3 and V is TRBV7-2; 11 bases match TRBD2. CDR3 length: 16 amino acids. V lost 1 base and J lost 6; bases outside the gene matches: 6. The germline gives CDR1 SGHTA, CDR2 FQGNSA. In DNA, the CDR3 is TGTGCCAGCAGCTTAGTTAGACTAGCGGGGACTGATACGCAGTATTTT. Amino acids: CASSLVRLAGTDTQYF.

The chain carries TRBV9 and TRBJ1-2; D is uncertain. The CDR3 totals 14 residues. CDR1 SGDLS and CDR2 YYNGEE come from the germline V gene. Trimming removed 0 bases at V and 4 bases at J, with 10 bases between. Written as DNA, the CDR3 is TGTGCCAGCAGCGTAGCTGCCGGGAGCTATGGCTACACCTTC. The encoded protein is CASSVAAGSYGYTF.

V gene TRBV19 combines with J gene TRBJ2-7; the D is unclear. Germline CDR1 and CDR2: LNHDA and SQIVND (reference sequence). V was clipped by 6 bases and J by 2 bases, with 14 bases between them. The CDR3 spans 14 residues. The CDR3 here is CASSLSPGPYEQYF. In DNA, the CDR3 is TGTGCCAGTAGCCTCTCGCCGGGTCCCTACGAGCAGTACTTC.

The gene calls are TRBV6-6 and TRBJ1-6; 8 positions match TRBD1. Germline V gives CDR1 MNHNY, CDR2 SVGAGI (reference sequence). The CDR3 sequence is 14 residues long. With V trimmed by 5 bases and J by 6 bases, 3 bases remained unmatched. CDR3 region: CASSLGQGNSPLHF. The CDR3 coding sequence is TGTGCCAGCAGTCTCGGACAGGGTAATTCACCCCTCCACTTT.

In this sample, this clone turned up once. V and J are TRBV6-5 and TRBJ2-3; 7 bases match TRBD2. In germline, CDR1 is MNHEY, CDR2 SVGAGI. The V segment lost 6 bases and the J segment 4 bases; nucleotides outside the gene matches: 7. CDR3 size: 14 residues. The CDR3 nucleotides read TGTGCCAGCAGGCTAGCGGCGGGGGCAGATACGCAGTATTTT. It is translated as CASRLAAGADTQYF.

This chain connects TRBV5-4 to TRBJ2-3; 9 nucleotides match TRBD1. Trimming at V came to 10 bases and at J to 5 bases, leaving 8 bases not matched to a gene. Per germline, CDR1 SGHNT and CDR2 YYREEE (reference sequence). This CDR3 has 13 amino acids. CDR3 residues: CAVGDRVRDTQYF. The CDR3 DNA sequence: TGTGCCGTGGGGGACAGGGTGAGAGATACGCAGTATTTT.

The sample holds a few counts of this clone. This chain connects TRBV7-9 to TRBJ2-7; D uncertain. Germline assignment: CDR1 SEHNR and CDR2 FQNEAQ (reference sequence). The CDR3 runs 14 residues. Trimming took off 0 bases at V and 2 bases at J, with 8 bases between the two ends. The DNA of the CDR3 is TGTGCCAGCAGCTTAGCTGGCCAGACCTACGAGCAGTACTTC. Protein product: CASSLAGQTYEQYF.

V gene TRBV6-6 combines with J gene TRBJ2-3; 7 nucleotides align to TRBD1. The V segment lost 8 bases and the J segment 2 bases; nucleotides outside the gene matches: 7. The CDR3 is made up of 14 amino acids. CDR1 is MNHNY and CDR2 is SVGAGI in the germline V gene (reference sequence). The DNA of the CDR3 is TGTGCCAGCCGGACAGAGGGGGCCACAGATACGCAGTATTTT. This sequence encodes CASRTEGATDTQYF.

The CDR3 here is CASSSLGGGGYEQYF. The CDR3 DNA reads TGTGCCAGCAGTTCCCTTGGGGGGGGAGGCTACGAGCAGTACTTC. The genes are TRBV6-5 and TRBJ2-7, with 7 bases that match TRBD2. CDR3 length: 15 residues. Trimming at V came to 4 bases and at J to 3 bases, leaving 9 bases not matched to a gene. Germline V gene lookup returns CDR1 MNHEY and CDR2 SVGAGI.

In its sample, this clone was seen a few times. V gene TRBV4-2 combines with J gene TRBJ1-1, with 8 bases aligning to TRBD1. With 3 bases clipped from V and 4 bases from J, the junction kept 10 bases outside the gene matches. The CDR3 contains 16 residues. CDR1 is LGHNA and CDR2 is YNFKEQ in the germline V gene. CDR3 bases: TGTGCCAGCAGCCAGGCCAGGGGGCAGGTGGCCACTGAAGCTTTCTTT. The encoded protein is CASSQARGQVATEAFF.

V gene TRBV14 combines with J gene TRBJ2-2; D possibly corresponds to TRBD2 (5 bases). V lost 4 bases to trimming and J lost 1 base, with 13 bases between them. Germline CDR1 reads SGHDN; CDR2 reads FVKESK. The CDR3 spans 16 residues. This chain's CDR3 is CASSLRTGLNTGELFF. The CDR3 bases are TGTGCCAGCAGCCTACGGACGGGATTGAACACCGGGGAGCTGTTTTTT.

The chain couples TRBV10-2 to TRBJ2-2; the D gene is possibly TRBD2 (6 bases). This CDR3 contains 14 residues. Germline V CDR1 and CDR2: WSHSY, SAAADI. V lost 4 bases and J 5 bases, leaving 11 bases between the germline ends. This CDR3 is CASSGRGRTGELFF. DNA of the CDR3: TGCGCCAGCAGTGGTCGGGGGAGGACCGGGGAGCTGTTTTTT.

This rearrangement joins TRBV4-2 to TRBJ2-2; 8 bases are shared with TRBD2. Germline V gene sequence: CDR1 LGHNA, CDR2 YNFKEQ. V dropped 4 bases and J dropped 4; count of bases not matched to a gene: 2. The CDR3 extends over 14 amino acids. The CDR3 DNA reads TGTGCCAGCAGCCCGGGGGGGGCCACCGGGGAGCTGTTTTTT. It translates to CASSPGGATGELFF.

CDR3 residues: CASSSRRGSSDTQYF. In nucleotides, the CDR3 is TGTGCCAGCAGCAGCCGCAGGGGGTCCTCAGATACGCAGTATTTT. The chain has TRBV14 and TRBJ2-3; 7 bases align to TRBD1. V was clipped by 5 bases and J by 4 bases; unmatched bases: 9. The CDR3 is 15 amino acids. CDR1 and CDR2 (germline): SGHDN, FVKESK.

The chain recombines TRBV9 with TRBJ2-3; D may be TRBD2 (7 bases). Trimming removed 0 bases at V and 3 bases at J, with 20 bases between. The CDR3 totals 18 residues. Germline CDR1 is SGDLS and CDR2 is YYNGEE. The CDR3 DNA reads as TGTGCCAGCAGCGTAGGGATGCGAGGGGGGGGTCGAACAGATACGCAGTATTTT. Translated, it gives CASSVGMRGGGRTDTQYF.

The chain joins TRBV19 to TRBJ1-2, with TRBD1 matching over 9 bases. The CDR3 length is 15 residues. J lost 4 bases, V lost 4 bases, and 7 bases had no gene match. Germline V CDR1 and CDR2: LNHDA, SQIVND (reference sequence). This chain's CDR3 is CASSTTGTGTYGYTF. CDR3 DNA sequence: TGTGCCAGTAGTACCACGGGGACAGGGACCTATGGCTACACCTTC.

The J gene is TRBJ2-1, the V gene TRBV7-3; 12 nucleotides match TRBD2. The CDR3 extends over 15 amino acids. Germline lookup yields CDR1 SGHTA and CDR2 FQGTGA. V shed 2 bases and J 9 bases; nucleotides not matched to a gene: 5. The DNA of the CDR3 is TGTGCCAGCAGCTTACAAACTAGCGGGAGGACTGAGCAGTTCTTC. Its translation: CASSLQTSGRTEQFF.

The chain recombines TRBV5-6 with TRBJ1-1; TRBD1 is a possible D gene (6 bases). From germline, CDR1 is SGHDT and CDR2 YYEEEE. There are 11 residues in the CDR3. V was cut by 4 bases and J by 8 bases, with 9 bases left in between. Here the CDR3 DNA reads TGTGCCAGCAGCATGGACAGAGAAGCTTTCTTT. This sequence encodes CASSMDREAFF.

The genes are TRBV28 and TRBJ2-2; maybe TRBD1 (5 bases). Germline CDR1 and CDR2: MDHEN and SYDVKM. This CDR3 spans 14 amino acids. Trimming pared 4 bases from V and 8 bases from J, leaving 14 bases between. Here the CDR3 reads CASSSAGIWGELFF. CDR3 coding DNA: TGTGCCAGCAGTTCCGCAGGGATTTGGGGGGAGCTGTTTTTT.

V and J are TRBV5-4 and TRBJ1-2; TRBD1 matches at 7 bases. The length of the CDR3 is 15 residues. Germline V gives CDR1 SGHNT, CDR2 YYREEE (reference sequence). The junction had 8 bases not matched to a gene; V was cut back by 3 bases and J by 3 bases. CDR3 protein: CASSSQQGSHYGYTF. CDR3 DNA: TGTGCCAGCAGCTCTCAACAGGGGAGTCACTATGGCTACACCTTC.